A selection of T cell receptor beta chains follows, all from one sample in a study of blood T cell repertoires in COVID-19. Assay: immunoSEQ multiplex PCR; the TCRdb copy retains only in-frame clones and omits some. The table lists 100,000 to 150,000 clones, approximately 71% of them singletons. Sequencing input: peripheral blood. The receptors here all came from a woman between 65 and 79 years old with acute or convalescent COVID-19. CDR3s include the opening cysteine and the closing phenylalanine or tryptophan. The order of the fields is J gene, V gene, D gene, clone size, CDR3 DNA, CDR3 protein. The D gene is left open where the match is weak. Only part of the rows carry a size: once, few, many, or a class if the clone is expanded.

j_gene: TRBJ2-1; v_gene: TRBV7-2; d_gene: -; abundance: -; CDR3nt: TGTGCCAGCAGCTTAGTCGACTACAAAATTCCCCAGTTCTTC; CDR3aa: CASSLVDYKIPQFF
j_gene: TRBJ2-1; v_gene: TRBV9; d_gene: -; abundance: many; CDR3nt: TGTGCCAGCAGCGTAGGACTGAAGGACAATGAGCAGTTCTTC; CDR3aa: CASSVGLKDNEQFF
j_gene: TRBJ1-1; v_gene: TRBV3-1/TRBV3-2; d_gene: -; abundance: -; CDR3nt: TGTGCCAGCAGCCAAGGTAAACTTGAAGCTTTCTTT; CDR3aa: CASSQGKLEAFF
j_gene: TRBJ2-7; v_gene: TRBV27; d_gene: TRBD1; abundance: few; CDR3nt: TGTGCCAGCAGTTTCCGACAGGGTTCCTACGAGCAGTACTTC; CDR3aa: CASSFRQGSYEQYF
j_gene: TRBJ2-7; v_gene: TRBV7-2; d_gene: TRBD2; abundance: once; CDR3nt: TGTGCCAGCAGCCAGCGGGGGGGATCCTACGAGCAGTACTTC; CDR3aa: CASSQRGGSYEQYF
j_gene: TRBJ2-3; v_gene: TRBV19; d_gene: TRBD1; abundance: -; CDR3nt: TGTGCCAGTAGTATTAGCGGACAGGGGGGAACGGCAGATACGCAGTATTTT; CDR3aa: CASSISGQGGTADTQYF
j_gene: TRBJ2-5; v_gene: TRBV18; d_gene: -; abundance: -; CDR3nt: TGTGCCAGCTCACCACAGGGGCAAGAGACCCAGTACTTC; CDR3aa: CASSPQGQETQYF
j_gene: TRBJ1-1; v_gene: TRBV9; d_gene: -; abundance: -; CDR3nt: TGTGCCAGCAGCGCCGTTATGGGGCTGAACACTGAAGCTTTCTTT; CDR3aa: CASSAVMGLNTEAFF
j_gene: TRBJ2-3; v_gene: TRBV4-1; d_gene: -; abundance: -; CDR3nt: TGCGCCAGCAGCCAAGGTTTGGGTAGGGGGGATACGCAGTATTTT; CDR3aa: CASSQGLGRGDTQYF
j_gene: TRBJ2-3; v_gene: TRBV29-1; d_gene: -; abundance: few; CDR3nt: TGCAGCGTAGAACAGGGAGGGGGAACAGATACGCAGTATTTT; CDR3aa: CSVEQGGGTDTQYF
j_gene: TRBJ1-5; v_gene: TRBV6-2/TRBV6-3; d_gene: -; abundance: few; CDR3nt: TGTGCCAGCAGTTACTCGGGACTGGTCGGGCGCAATCAGCCCCAGCATTTT; CDR3aa: CASSYSGLVGRNQPQHF
j_gene: TRBJ1-6; v_gene: TRBV20-1; d_gene: -; abundance: -; CDR3nt: TGCAGTGCTAGTACGGCAGGGAATTCACCCCTCCACTTT; CDR3aa: CSASTAGNSPLHF
j_gene: TRBJ2-7; v_gene: TRBV2; d_gene: TRBD1; abundance: few; CDR3nt: TGTGCCAGCTCGCTAGCAGGGGGCATATACGAGCAGTACTTC; CDR3aa: CASSLAGGIYEQYF
j_gene: TRBJ2-3; v_gene: TRBV3-1/TRBV3-2; d_gene: TRBD2; abundance: -; CDR3nt: TGTGCCAGCAGCACCCATAGCGGGGCAGGCACAGATACGCAGTATTTT; CDR3aa: CASSTHSGAGTDTQYF
j_gene: TRBJ2-3; v_gene: TRBV29-1; d_gene: TRBD1; abundance: -; CDR3nt: TGCAGCGTTATCATACCGGGACAGCTACATACGCAGTATTTT; CDR3aa: CSVIIPGQLHTQYF
j_gene: TRBJ1-5; v_gene: TRBV3-1/TRBV3-2; d_gene: TRBD1; abundance: few; CDR3nt: TGTGCCAGCAGCCTCGGGACAGGGTATCAGCCCCAGCATTTT; CDR3aa: CASSLGTGYQPQHF
j_gene: TRBJ1-6; v_gene: TRBV28; d_gene: -; abundance: -; CDR3nt: TGTGCCAGCAGTGGTGACACCCTTCACTCCTATAATTCACCCCTCCACTTT; CDR3aa: CASSGDTLHSYNSPLHF
j_gene: TRBJ1-6; v_gene: TRBV12-3/TRBV12-4; d_gene: -; abundance: -; CDR3nt: TGTGCCAGCAGGAAACAGATTTCACCCCTCCACTTT; CDR3aa: CASRKQISPLHF
j_gene: TRBJ1-4; v_gene: TRBV18; d_gene: -; abundance: -; CDR3nt: TGTGCCAGCTCACCACCGAGCCCGGGGGCAACTAATGAAAAACTGTTTTTT; CDR3aa: CASSPPSPGATNEKLFF
j_gene: TRBJ2-6; v_gene: TRBV27; d_gene: TRBD1; abundance: few; CDR3nt: TGTGCCAGCAGCTCGGACAGGGTAGTTTCTGGGGCCAACGTCCTGACTTTC; CDR3aa: CASSSDRVVSGANVLTF
j_gene: TRBJ2-3; v_gene: TRBV12-3/TRBV12-4; d_gene: -; abundance: -; CDR3nt: TGTGCCAGCAGTCTACTTACAGATACGCAGTATTTT; CDR3aa: CASSLLTDTQYF
j_gene: TRBJ1-2; v_gene: TRBV2; d_gene: TRBD1; abundance: -; CDR3nt: TGTGCCAGCAGTGAAGGGACAGGGGGTCTTTATGGCTACACCTTC; CDR3aa: CASSEGTGGLYGYTF
j_gene: TRBJ1-2; v_gene: TRBV5-1; d_gene: TRBD1; abundance: -; CDR3nt: TGCGCCAGCAGCCAAGGGACAGACCCCAACTATGGCTACACCTTC; CDR3aa: CASSQGTDPNYGYTF
j_gene: TRBJ1-1; v_gene: TRBV6-5; d_gene: TRBD1; abundance: -; CDR3nt: TGTGCCAGCAGTTACTCGGCGGGACAGTTGAACACTGAAGCTTTCTTT; CDR3aa: CASSYSAGQLNTEAFF
j_gene: TRBJ2-2; v_gene: TRBV28; d_gene: -; abundance: once; CDR3nt: TGTGCCAGCGGTATAGACCGACTAGCCGGGGAGCTGTTTTTT; CDR3aa: CASGIDRLAGELFF
j_gene: TRBJ1-6; v_gene: TRBV3-1/TRBV3-2; d_gene: -; abundance: -; CDR3nt: TGTGCCAGCAGCCAACGGGAAGGGAATTCACCCCTCCACTTT; CDR3aa: CASSQREGNSPLHF
j_gene: TRBJ2-1; v_gene: TRBV23-1; d_gene: TRBD2; abundance: few; CDR3nt: TGCGCCAGCAGTCAATCGACTAGCGGGAGACACAATGAGCAGTTCTTC; CDR3aa: CASSQSTSGRHNEQFF
j_gene: TRBJ1-2; v_gene: TRBV7-6; d_gene: TRBD1; abundance: -; CDR3nt: TGTGCCAGCAGCTCAGGGGGCGCCGGTGGCTACACCTTC; CDR3aa: CASSSGGAGGYTF
j_gene: TRBJ2-1; v_gene: TRBV9; d_gene: TRBD2; abundance: -; CDR3nt: TGTGCCAGCAGCACCCGAATAGCGGGAGGGAGCTACAATGAGCAGTTCTTC; CDR3aa: CASSTRIAGGSYNEQFF
j_gene: TRBJ1-1; v_gene: TRBV3-1/TRBV3-2; d_gene: TRBD1; abundance: -; CDR3nt: TGTGCCAGCAGCCTTATGGGACAGGTCGCTGAAGCTTTCTTT; CDR3aa: CASSLMGQVAEAFF
j_gene: TRBJ1-5; v_gene: TRBV4-3; d_gene: TRBD1; abundance: -; CDR3nt: TGCGCCAGCAGCCCAACGACAGGGGGAAGTCAGCCCCAGCATTTT; CDR3aa: CASSPTTGGSQPQHF
j_gene: TRBJ2-7; v_gene: TRBV28; d_gene: TRBD2; abundance: -; CDR3nt: TGTGCCAGCAGTACCGCGGGAGTGGGCGAGCAGTACTTC; CDR3aa: CASSTAGVGEQYF
j_gene: TRBJ1-1; v_gene: TRBV12-3/TRBV12-4; d_gene: -; abundance: -; CDR3nt: TGTGCCAGCAGTTTAGCGACAGCGGGGGAAGCTTTCTTT; CDR3aa: CASSLATAGEAFF
j_gene: TRBJ1-1; v_gene: TRBV7-9; d_gene: -; abundance: -; CDR3nt: TGTGCCAGCAGCTCACAGGGAGGGGGCACTGAAGCTTTCTTT; CDR3aa: CASSSQGGGTEAFF
j_gene: TRBJ1-2; v_gene: TRBV5-4; d_gene: -; abundance: few; CDR3nt: TGTGCCAGCAGCTTGGCCGGCAGGACTAACTATGGCTACACCTTC; CDR3aa: CASSLAGRTNYGYTF
j_gene: TRBJ2-5; v_gene: TRBV28; d_gene: TRBD2; abundance: -; CDR3nt: TGTGCCAGCAGTCTCGGGACTAGCGGGGCCCGAGGGCGTCAAGAGACCCAGTACTTC; CDR3aa: CASSLGTSGARGRQETQYF
j_gene: TRBJ1-2; v_gene: TRBV6-2/TRBV6-3; d_gene: -; abundance: -; CDR3nt: TGTGCCAGCAGTTACGTTACAGGGCCCGGCTACACCTTC; CDR3aa: CASSYVTGPGYTF
j_gene: TRBJ2-6; v_gene: TRBV2; d_gene: -; abundance: -; CDR3nt: TGTGCCAGCAGTGATGTTCGTGGGGCCAACGTCCTGACTTTC; CDR3aa: CASSDVRGANVLTF
j_gene: TRBJ1-2; v_gene: TRBV20-1; d_gene: -; abundance: -; CDR3nt: TGCAGTGTGTATCTGGGGGGGCGCTACACCTTC; CDR3aa: CSVYLGGRYTF
j_gene: TRBJ1-4; v_gene: TRBV7-2; d_gene: -; abundance: -; CDR3nt: TGTGCCAGCAGCTTAGTCGGGGGGCGAGGTGAAAAACTGTTTTTT; CDR3aa: CASSLVGGRGEKLFF
j_gene: TRBJ1-5; v_gene: TRBV27; d_gene: -; abundance: -; CDR3nt: TGTGCCAGCAGTCCTAATTTCGGACACAATCAGCCCCAGCATTTT; CDR3aa: CASSPNFGHNQPQHF
j_gene: TRBJ2-2; v_gene: TRBV7-7; d_gene: -; abundance: many; CDR3nt: TGTGCCAGCAGCTTAGAGGGGCAGGTCACCGGGGAGCTGTTTTTT; CDR3aa: CASSLEGQVTGELFF